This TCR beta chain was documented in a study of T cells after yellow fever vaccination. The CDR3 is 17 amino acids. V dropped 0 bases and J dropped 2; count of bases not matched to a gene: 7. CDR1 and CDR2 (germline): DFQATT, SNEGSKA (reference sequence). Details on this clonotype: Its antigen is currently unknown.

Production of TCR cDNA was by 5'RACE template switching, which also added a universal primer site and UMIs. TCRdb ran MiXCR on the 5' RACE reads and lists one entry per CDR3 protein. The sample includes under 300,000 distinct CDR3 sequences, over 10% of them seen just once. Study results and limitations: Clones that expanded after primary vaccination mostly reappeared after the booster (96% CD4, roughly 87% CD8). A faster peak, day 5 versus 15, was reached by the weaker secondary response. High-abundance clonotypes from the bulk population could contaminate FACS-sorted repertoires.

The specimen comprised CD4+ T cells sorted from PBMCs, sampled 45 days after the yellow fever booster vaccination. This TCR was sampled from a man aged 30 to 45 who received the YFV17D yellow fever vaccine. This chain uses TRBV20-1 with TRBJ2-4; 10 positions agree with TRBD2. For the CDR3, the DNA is TGCAGTGCTAGAGATAAGCCTAGCGGGAGACCCAAAAACATTCAGTACTTC. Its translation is CSARDKPSGRPKNIQYF.